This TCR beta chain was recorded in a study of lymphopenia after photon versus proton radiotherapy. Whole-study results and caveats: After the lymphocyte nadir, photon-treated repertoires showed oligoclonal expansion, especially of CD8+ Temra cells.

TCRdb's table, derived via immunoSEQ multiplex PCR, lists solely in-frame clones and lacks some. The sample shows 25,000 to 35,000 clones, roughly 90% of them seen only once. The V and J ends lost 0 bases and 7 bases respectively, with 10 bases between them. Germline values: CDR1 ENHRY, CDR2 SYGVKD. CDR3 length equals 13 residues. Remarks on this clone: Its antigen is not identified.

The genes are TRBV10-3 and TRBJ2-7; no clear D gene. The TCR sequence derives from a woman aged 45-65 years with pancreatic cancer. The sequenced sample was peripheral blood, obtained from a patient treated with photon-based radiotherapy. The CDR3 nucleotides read TGTGCCATCAGTGAGTCGAGCAGCGTAGAGCAGTACTTC. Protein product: CAISESSSVEQYF.